This T cell receptor (beta chain) is from a study of cytomegalovirus exposure and HLA in healthy donors. The length of the CDR3 is 15 residues. Germline loops: CDR1 SGHRS, CDR2 YFSETQ. With 5 bases removed from V and 6 bases from J, the gap between germline ends came to 17 bases. Findings and caveats of the study: As a later analysis showed, several of the most significant clusters appeared to be linked to common viral pathogens. Later work showed greater clonal expansion in HLA-associated TCR beta chains than in equally common others.

A multiplex PCR was run with 60 Vbeta primers and 13 Jbeta primers. Some clones are missing from TCRdb's copy, which holds only in-frame ones; the method was immunoSEQ multiplex PCR. The repertoire holds roughly 110,000 clones, with 67% as singletons. Of note for this clone: Its target is not known.

The specimen was PBMCs. The chain is built from TRBV5-1 and TRBJ2-2; D may be TRBD2 (6 bases). This sequence was found in a young man in good health and CMV-seropositive. CDR3 bases: TGCGCCAGCAGGCCCGGGACTCACAGTCCCGGGGAGCTGTTTTTT. Translation gives CASRPGTHSPGELFF.